These T cell receptor beta chains were read from a single sample in a study of blood T cell repertoires in COVID-19. The data were produced by immunoSEQ multiplex PCR, yet TCRdb's version contains in-frame clones alone and is incomplete. This sample yields about 250,000 clones, of which 60% to 75% are seen a single time; 3% to 3.5% belongs to the top ten. The sample was peripheral blood. Receptors originate from a woman older than 75 with acute or convalescent COVID-19. CDR3s include the opening cysteine and the closing phenylalanine or tryptophan. Each record gives: V gene, CDR3 protein.

TRBV24-1 | CATSDLPQGSSYEQYF
TRBV14 | CASSNQGPANEKLFF
TRBV2 | CASSADRAANEQFF
TRBV2 | CASFASSGRGTGELFF
TRBV5-1 | CASSPRTGITEAFF
TRBV20-1 | CSASPGQGVYEKLFF
TRBV6-1 | CASSERAPLHF
TRBV14 | CASSQRGQGEAFF
TRBV6-2/TRBV6-3 | CASSYGGRGNEKLFF
TRBV7-2 | CASSLDLATKHLHF
TRBV6-6 | CASSYSGQGAFEQYF
TRBV18 | CASSPPTGGGEQYF
TRBV20-1 | CSASGDRGGTEAFF
TRBV4-3 | CASSQEEARSGNTIYF
TRBV7-6 | CASSLARGVQETQYF
TRBV7-8 | CASSLGEGGLNQPQHF
TRBV27 | CASSLSQGLNGYTF
TRBV6-1 | CASSEGGGPYEQYF
TRBV6-6 | CASSYRSTRADTQYF
TRBV5-1 | CASSPLTSGSNYEQYF
TRBV24-1 | CATSDSTGTQYF
TRBV27 | CASSLRGGGQPQHF
TRBV5-1 | CASSWGTGGYNEQFF
TRBV2 | CASRSGRDRGSGYTF
TRBV2 | CASTPGQIINSNQPQHF
TRBV4-3 | CASSQGGRGGYNEQFF
TRBV7-9 | CASSLNTGLEAFF
TRBV12-3/TRBV12-4 | CASSLGRDYGYTF
TRBV11-2 | CASSLDRDNSPLHF
TRBV12-3/TRBV12-4 | CASSLYFHGYTF
TRBV5-1 | CASSSGGLNTGELFF
TRBV4-1 | CASSQDPGLRETQYF
TRBV5-1 | CASSLGGRKGYGYTF
TRBV6-5 | CASTTTAYTQYF
TRBV27 | CASSLDRSYEQYF
TRBV27 | CASSPRTGTRFYEQYF
TRBV18 | CASAGTLNTGELFF
TRBV3-1/TRBV3-2 | CASRLAGTLPYEQYF
TRBV18 | CASSRDQGNTGELFF
TRBV7-7 | CASLEAGELFF
TRBV4-1 | CASSPSPGQRGNEQFF
TRBV6-5 | CASSYSGQGGTGELFF
TRBV2 | CASNPQGRGYTF
TRBV2 | CASSENRGTEAFF
TRBV5-1 | CASSVQVGYTEAFF
TRBV14 | CASSRQGVTSTGELFF